Listed here are 27 T cell receptor beta chains from one sample, sequenced in a study of shared clonotypes between healthy human individuals. Libraries were prepared by immunoSEQ multiplex PCR; TCRdb keeps only in-frame clonotypes and omits some of them. The table has 180,000 or so clones, around 93% seen once. The sequenced material came from naive CD4+ T cells sorted from blood. The subset was: CD45RA+ positively selected. The origin of the receptors is a woman aged 25-40 years in good health.

This sequence joins TRBV27 and TRBJ2-1; D is unclear. This CDR3 spans 10 amino acids. V lost 9 bases and J 8 bases, leaving 8 bases between the germline ends. Germline V gene sequence: CDR1 MNHEY, CDR2 SMNVEV (reference sequence). CDR3 DNA sequence: TGTGCCAGACCCTCCCATGAGCAGTTCTTC. Translated, it gives CARPSHEQFF.

The chain's CDR3 is CASSVAIGGRETQYF. The DNA of the CDR3 is TGTGCCAGCAGCGTAGCTATAGGGGGGCGGGAGACCCAGTACTTC. The chain employs TRBV9 and TRBJ2-5; D might be TRBD1 or TRBD2, each matching 6 bases. Germline V gene lookup returns CDR1 SGDLS and CDR2 YYNGEE. V lost 0 bases to trimming and J lost 5 bases, with 14 bases between them. CDR3 length: 15 amino acids.

The J gene is TRBJ2-4, the V gene TRBV9; TRBD2 matches 10 bases. Germline lookup yields CDR1 SGDLS and CDR2 YYNGEE. The trim removed 0 bases at V and 0 bases at J, leaving 9 bases unmatched. This CDR3 region has 19 residues. The CDR3 loop reads CASSVVGTSEILAKNIQYF. The CDR3 DNA reads TGTGCCAGCAGCGTAGTCGGGACTAGCGAGATCTTAGCCAAAAACATTCAGTACTTC.

The chain is built from TRBV10-2 and TRBJ2-7, with 8 bases identical to TRBD2. Germline CDR1 and CDR2: WSHSY and SAAADI. Trimming at V came to 9 bases and at J to 3 bases, leaving 7 bases not matched to a gene. CDR3 size: 13 residues. Here the CDR3 DNA reads TGCGCCAGTCTGGCGGGGGGAATCTACGAGCAGTACTTC. Amino acids: CASLAGGIYEQYF.

The V and J genes are TRBV5-1 and TRBJ2-7, with D tentatively TRBD1 (5 bases). The V end was cut by 5 bases, the J end by 3 bases, with 12 bases between. This CDR3 comprises 13 residues. In germline, CDR1 is SGHRS, CDR2 YFSETQ. CDR3 nucleotide sequence: TGCGCCAGCAGTCCCGACAGCTTCTACGAGCAGTACTTC. Protein product: CASSPDSFYEQYF.

The chain employs TRBV4-1 and TRBJ1-3; D is undetermined. The CDR3 has 15 residues. In germline, CDR1 is MGHRA, CDR2 YSYEKL. With 2 bases removed from V and 0 bases from J, the gap between germline ends came to 8 bases. The DNA for the CDR3 is TGCGCCAGCAGCCAAAACCTAAACTCTGGAAACACCATATATTTT. It specifies CASSQNLNSGNTIYF.

The genes are TRBV27 and TRBJ2-7; 7 nucleotides line up with TRBD1. The J segment lost 4 bases and the V segment lost 0 bases, leaving 12 bases of the junction unmatched. Germline V lookup: CDR1 MNHEY, CDR2 SMNVEV (reference sequence). CDR3 size: 17 residues. DNA for the CDR3: TGTGCCAGCAGTTTATCTATCCGCCAAGGGGGCTCGTACGAGCAGTACTTC. It is translated as CASSLSIRQGGSYEQYF.

This clone was counted a few times. The CDR3 loop is CASRGGQGYEQYF. CDR3 nucleotide sequence: TGTGCCAGCAGGGGGGGACAGGGCTACGAGCAGTACTTC. The chain recombines TRBV6-1 with TRBJ2-7; 9 bases are a match to TRBD1. Germline CDR1 MNHNS, CDR2 SASEGT. The ends lost 6 bases at V and 3 bases at J; junction bases unmatched: 3. CDR3 length: 13 amino acids.

V and J are TRBV6-1 and TRBJ2-7, with D possibly TRBD1 on 6 matching bases. The germline V and J ends were trimmed by 5 bases and 3 bases, with 11 bases remaining between them. Per the germline V gene, CDR1 is MNHNS and CDR2 is SASEGT. The CDR3 is made up of 13 amino acids. The CDR3 reads CASSQAGVYEQYF. The CDR3 DNA follows: TGTGCCAGCAGTCAGGCAGGGGTCTACGAGCAGTACTTC.

The V gene is TRBV5-4, the J gene TRBJ2-7; TRBD1 matches at 8 bases. CDR1 is SGHNT and CDR2 is YYREEE in the germline V gene (reference sequence). The CDR3 spans 13 residues. The V segment lost 4 bases and the J segment 5 bases; nucleotides outside the gene matches: 5. The CDR3 DNA reads as TGTGCCAGCAGCCCCGACAGGGGCCACGAGCAGTACTTC. Translation: CASSPDRGHEQYF.

The chain employs TRBV11-1 and TRBJ2-7; a weak D match, TRBD2 (6 bases). Germline V CDR1 and CDR2: SGHAT, FQDESV (reference sequence). V lost 3 bases, J lost 3 bases, and 15 bases lay in between. The CDR3 extends over 15 amino acids. The CDR3 DNA follows: TGTGCCAGCAGCTTTGCCGGGACTGACAGCTACGAGCAGTACTTC. Amino acid sequence: CASSFAGTDSYEQYF.

The V gene is TRBV4-1, the J gene TRBJ2-7, with 14 positions matching TRBD2. Per the germline V gene, CDR1 is MGHRA and CDR2 is YSYEKL. The V gene end was trimmed by 1 base and the J gene end by 4 bases; junction bases not matched to a gene: 9. The CDR3 is 18 residues long. This CDR3 is CASSQGGLAGVIGYEQYF. The CDR3, as DNA: TGCGCCAGCAGCCAAGGGGGACTAGCGGGAGTTATTGGGTACGAGCAGTACTTC.

The chain has TRBV19 and TRBJ2-7, with D possibly being TRBD1 or TRBD2 (5 bases each). The germline gives CDR1 LNHDA, CDR2 SQIVND (reference sequence). V lost 4 bases and J 0 bases, leaving 10 bases between the germline ends. This CDR3 spans 14 amino acids. CDR3 region: CASSSPGRSYEQYF. The DNA for the CDR3 is TGTGCCAGTAGTAGCCCGGGGCGCTCCTACGAGCAGTACTTC.

The chain recombines TRBV28 with TRBJ2-7; D could derive from TRBD1 or TRBD2 (5 bases each). V lost 2 bases, J lost 0 bases, and 11 bases lay in between. The germline CDR1 and CDR2 sequences are MDHEN and SYDVKM. The length of the CDR3 is 15 residues. The CDR3 region has the DNA TGTGCCAGCAGTTTAAGAGTCGGGACCTCCTACGAGCAGTACTTC. This codes for CASSLRVGTSYEQYF.

V usage is TRBV5-4 and J usage is TRBJ2-7; the match to TRBD1 covers 9 bases. The CDR3 is made up of 15 amino acids. Unmatched junction bases numbered 7, after V lost 3 bases and J lost 3 bases. Germline V gene data show CDR1 as SGHNT and CDR2 as YYREEE (reference sequence). CDR3 amino acids: CASSYPGQGFYEQYF. CDR3 nucleotide sequence: TGTGCCAGCAGCTACCCCGGACAGGGGTTCTACGAGCAGTACTTC.

This chain joins TRBV10-3 and TRBJ2-7; TRBD2 agrees at 9 bases. Per the germline V gene, CDR1 is ENHRY and CDR2 is SYGVKD. V dropped 5 bases and J dropped 3; count of bases not matched to a gene: 5. CDR3 length: 14 amino acids. The CDR3 coding sequence is TGTGCCATCAGTTCAGTAGCGGGAGACTACGAGCAGTACTTC. As protein: CAISSVAGDYEQYF.

The rearrangement uses TRBV4-2 and TRBJ2-7; TRBD2 aligns across 8 bases. The CDR3 is 15 amino acids. Germline assignment: CDR1 LGHNA and CDR2 YNFKEQ. The junction had 4 bases not matched to a gene; V was cut back by 1 base and J by 2 bases. CDR3 protein: CASSQGLAGPYEQYF. Here the CDR3 DNA reads TGTGCCAGCAGCCAAGGGCTAGCGGGCCCCTACGAGCAGTACTTC.

The V and J genes are TRBV21-1 and TRBJ2-2; TRBD2 reflects the table's D call only, with no check against the DNA. TRBV21-1 is termed a pseudogene. The CDR3 covers 15 residues. The CDR3 nucleotides read TGTGCCAGCAGCACCAAGCCCCCGAACACCGGGGAGCTGTTTTTT. Its translation is CASSTKPPNTGELFF.

This chain uses TRBV7-9 with TRBJ1-1, with D unclear. Germline CDR1 is SEHNR and CDR2 is FQNEAQ (reference sequence). The V gene lost 2 bases and the J gene lost 1 base, with 8 bases spanning the gap. This CDR3 region has 14 residues. CDR3: CASSLTLRNTEAFF. The CDR3 DNA sequence: TGTGCCAGCAGCTTAACCCTTAGGAACACTGAAGCTTTCTTT.

In regard to this clone: The sample carries other DNA sequences with the same CDR3. V and J are TRBV19 and TRBJ2-7, with 8 positions matching TRBD1. Germline lookup yields CDR1 LNHDA and CDR2 SQIVND (reference sequence). This CDR3 has 15 amino acids. The V and J ends lost 1 base and 0 bases, in that order; junction bases with no gene match: 2. This chain's CDR3 is CASSIAGTGSYEQYF. The CDR3 nucleotides are TGTGCCAGTAGTATAGCCGGGACAGGCTCCTACGAGCAGTACTTC.

The CDR3 sequence is CATSRDLLGGSWNEQFF. DNA for the CDR3: TGTGCCACCAGCAGAGATCTCTTGGGCGGGAGTTGGAATGAGCAGTTCTTC. The gene calls are TRBV15 and TRBJ2-1, with 7 bases that match TRBD2. CDR1 and CDR2 from the germline V gene are LNHNV and YYDKDF (reference sequence). The trim removed 0 bases at V and 7 bases at J, leaving 12 bases unmatched. The CDR3 loop spans 17 amino acids. The variable domain in full, with the rest retrieved from reference TRBV15 and TRBJ2-1, is DAMVIQNPRYQVTQFGKPVTLSCSQTLNHNVMYWYQQKSSQAPKLLFHYYDKDFNNEADTPDNFQSRRPNTSFCFLDIRSPGLGDTAMYLCATSRDLLGGSWNEQFFGPGTRLTVL.

V and J are TRBV5-4 and TRBJ2-3; no clear D gene. V lost 0 bases, J lost 4 bases, and 6 bases lay in between. Germline V CDR1 and CDR2: SGHNT, YYREEE (reference sequence). This CDR3 spans 13 amino acids. CDR3 amino acids: CASSLASADTQYF. The CDR3 bases are TGTGCCAGCAGCTTGGCCAGCGCAGATACGCAGTATTTT. The variable domain in full, completed from reference TRBV5-4 and TRBJ2-3, reads ETGVTQSPTHLIKTRGQQVTLRCSSQSGHNTVSWYQQALGQGPQFIFQYYREEENGRGNFPPRFSGLQFPNYSSELNVNALELDDSALYLCASSLASADTQYFGPGTRLTVL.

The rearrangement links TRBV9 to TRBJ1-4; D perhaps matches TRBD1 (5 bases). There are 15 residues in the CDR3. V was trimmed by 4 bases and J by 7 bases, leaving 17 bases between them. Germline V gene data show CDR1 as SGDLS and CDR2 as YYNGEE. DNA for the CDR3: TGTGCCAGCAGCCCAGGGAGGGAAGGGGTTGAAAAACTGTTTTTT. Its translation is CASSPGREGVEKLFF.

The CDR3 protein is CSGITGSYNEQFF. The CDR3 coding sequence is TGCAGCGGCATTACGGGTTCCTACAATGAGCAGTTCTTC. The chain has TRBV29-1 and TRBJ2-1; D uncertain. The germline V and J ends were trimmed by 7 bases and 1 base, with 11 bases remaining between them. Germline values: CDR1 SQVTM, CDR2 ANQGSEA. The CDR3 spans 13 residues.

The chain employs TRBV18 and TRBJ2-6, with 8 bases fitting TRBD1. CDR3 length: 15 amino acids. V shed 6 bases and J 2 bases; nucleotides not matched to a gene: 3. Germline V gives CDR1 KGHSH, CDR2 LQKENI. CDR3 sequence reads: CASSQDRAGANVLTF. For the CDR3, the DNA is TGTGCCAGCTCCCAGGACAGGGCTGGGGCCAACGTCCTGACTTTC.

The chain employs TRBV5-1 and TRBJ2-3, with a tentative D call TRBD2 (5 bases). Trimming left V 5 bases short and J 2 bases short, with 9 bases between. The CDR3 length is 13 residues. Looked up from germline, CDR1 is SGHRS and CDR2 is YFSETQ. The DNA of the CDR3 is TGCGCCAGCAGAACAGCGGACACAGATACGCAGTATTTT. This sequence encodes CASRTADTDTQYF. Full variable domain (missing parts from reference TRBV5-1 and TRBJ2-3): KAGVTQTPRYLIKTRGQQVTLSCSPISGHRSVSWYQQTPGQGLQFLFEYFSETQRNKGNFPGRFSGRQFSNSRSEMNVSTLELGDSALYLCASRTADTDTQYFGPGTRLTVL.

This chain joins TRBV5-5 and TRBJ2-7, with D possibly matching TRBD1 (6 bases). V lost 0 bases and J 3 bases, leaving 10 bases between the germline ends. The CDR3 is 14 amino acids. CDR1 is SGHKS, CDR2 YYEKEE, per germline (reference sequence). The CDR3 DNA is TGTGCCAGCAGCTTGGGGCAGGGGAACTACGAGCAGTACTTC. It specifies CASSLGQGNYEQYF.